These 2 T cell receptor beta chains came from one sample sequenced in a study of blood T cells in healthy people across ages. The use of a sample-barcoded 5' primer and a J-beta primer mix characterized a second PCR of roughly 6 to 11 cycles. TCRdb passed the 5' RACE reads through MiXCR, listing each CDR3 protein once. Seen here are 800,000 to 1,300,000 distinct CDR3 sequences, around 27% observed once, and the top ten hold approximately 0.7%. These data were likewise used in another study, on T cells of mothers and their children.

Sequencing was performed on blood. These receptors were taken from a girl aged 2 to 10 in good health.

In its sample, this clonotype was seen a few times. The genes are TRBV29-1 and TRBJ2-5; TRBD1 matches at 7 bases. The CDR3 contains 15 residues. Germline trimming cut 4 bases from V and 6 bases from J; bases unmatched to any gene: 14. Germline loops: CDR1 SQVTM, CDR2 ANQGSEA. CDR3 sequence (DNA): TGCAGCGTTGTTGAGTCGTGGGACAGCGCTCAGACCCAGTACTTC. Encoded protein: CSVVESWDSAQTQYF.

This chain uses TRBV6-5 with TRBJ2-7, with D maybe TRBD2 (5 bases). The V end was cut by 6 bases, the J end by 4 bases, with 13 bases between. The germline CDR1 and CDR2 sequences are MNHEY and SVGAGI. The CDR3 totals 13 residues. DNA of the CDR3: TGTGCCAGCAGCATGGGAGTTGTATACGAGCAGTACTTC. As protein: CASSMGVVYEQYF.